This passage covers 11 T cell receptor beta chains from one sample sequenced in a study of control samples from healthy donors and cancer patients. Generated by immunoSEQ multiplex PCR, the TCRdb table keeps only in-frame clones and is missing some. This table holds some 95,000 clones, about 86% found once. The specimen sequenced was blood. The receptor source for this set is a young man in good health.

This chain links TRBV7-2 with TRBJ1-1; the match to TRBD1 covers 7 bases. V trimming: 4 bases; J trimming: 3 bases; junction bases outside the gene matches: 5. CDR1 is SGHTA, CDR2 FQGNSA, per germline. This CDR3 is 14 amino acids long. CDR3 sequence (DNA): TGTGCCAGCAGCTCGAGGGGGCCTTACACTGAAGCTTTCTTT. The encoded protein is CASSSRGPYTEAFF.

The chain links TRBV7-9 to TRBJ2-7; weak D call: TRBD2 (5 bases). The CDR3 covers 13 residues. V was cut by 5 bases and J by 2 bases, with 10 bases left in between. Germline assignment: CDR1 SEHNR and CDR2 FQNEAQ (reference sequence). CDR3 DNA sequence: TGTGCCAGCAGCCGGGATTCAGCCTACGAGCAGTACTTC. It yields the protein CASSRDSAYEQYF.

V gene TRBV19 combines with J gene TRBJ2-5, with 9 positions matching TRBD1. V gave up 5 bases and J gave up 4 bases; unmatched junction bases: 8. The germline V gene has CDR1 LNHDA and CDR2 SQIVND (reference sequence). This CDR3 is 15 amino acids long. Here the CDR3 DNA reads TGTGCCAGTAGTGACCAACAGGGGGCTGCAGAGACCCAGTACTTC. Translated, it gives CASSDQQGAAETQYF.

This chain joins TRBV28 and TRBJ1-1, with D hard to call. The CDR3 covers 13 residues. Per germline, CDR1 MDHEN and CDR2 SYDVKM. V lost 2 bases and J 1 base, leaving 5 bases between the germline ends. Here the CDR3 DNA reads TGTGCCAGCAGTTTAGATGGGAACACTGAAGCTTTCTTT. This gives the protein CASSLDGNTEAFF.

The chain joins TRBV10-3 to TRBJ2-1; a possible D gene is TRBD1 (5 bases). The germline gives CDR1 ENHRY, CDR2 SYGVKD. Deletions cut 2 bases from V and 7 bases from J, with 15 bases between. This CDR3 contains 15 residues. The chain's CDR3 is CAISELTGRVNEQFF. CDR3 DNA sequence: TGTGCCATCAGTGAGCTCACTGGCAGGGTGAATGAGCAGTTCTTC.

V is TRBV6-5 and J is TRBJ1-1, with D unresolved. CDR1 is MNHEY, CDR2 SVGAGI, per germline. Trimming removed 2 bases at V and 4 bases at J, with 14 bases between. The CDR3 loop spans 15 amino acids. The CDR3: CASSYGRSRGTEAFF. As DNA, the CDR3 is TGTGCCAGCAGTTACGGGAGGAGCCGAGGCACTGAAGCTTTCTTT.

The rearrangement joins TRBV9 to TRBJ2-5, with D possibly TRBD2 on 6 matching bases. Germline lookup yields CDR1 SGDLS and CDR2 YYNGEE. The CDR3 loop spans 14 amino acids. The germline V and J ends were trimmed by 0 bases and 1 base, with 7 bases remaining between them. CDR3: CASSVGGGQETQYF. In DNA, the CDR3 is TGTGCCAGCAGCGTAGGGGGAGGCCAAGAGACCCAGTACTTC.

V is TRBV27 and J is TRBJ1-4; D is unclear. From germline, CDR1 is MNHEY and CDR2 SMNVEV (reference sequence). V dropped 1 base and J dropped 0 bases, with 6 bases sitting between them. This CDR3 is built from 15 residues. CDR3 in DNA: TGTGCCAGCAGTTTATTAGGTGCAACTAATGAAAAACTGTTTTTT. Translating it yields CASSLLGATNEKLFF.

The chain recombines TRBV29-1 with TRBJ1-3; weak D call: TRBD1 (6 bases). Germline V lookup: CDR1 SQVTM, CDR2 ANQGSEA. V dropped 4 bases and J dropped 2 bases, with 15 bases sitting between them. The CDR3 is made up of 15 amino acids. The CDR3 sequence is CSVGGTGLTGNTIYF. The CDR3 DNA follows: TGCAGCGTTGGGGGAACAGGGTTGACTGGAAACACCATATATTTT.

This clone was observed at least ten times. The chain recombines TRBV6-5 with TRBJ1-2; D possibly corresponds to TRBD1 (5 bases). CDR1 MNHEY and CDR2 SVGAGI come from the germline V gene. Trimming took 7 bases from V and 3 from J, leaving 15 bases between them. This CDR3 spans 14 amino acids. The CDR3 loop is CASTPPEGHYGYTF. CDR3 nucleotide sequence: TGTGCCAGCACCCCCCCAGAGGGGCACTATGGCTACACCTTC.

The rearrangement uses TRBV6-2 or TRBV6-3 and TRBJ2-6; tentative D call: TRBD1 (5 bases). The CDR3 contains 17 residues. The germline V and J ends were trimmed by 0 bases and 2 bases, with 11 bases remaining between them. Germline V gene data show CDR1 as MNHEY and CDR2 as SVGEGT. Written as DNA, the CDR3 is TGTGCCAGCAGTTACTCGACAGACGTCACTGGGGCCAACGTCCTGACTTTC. This encodes CASSYSTDVTGANVLTF.